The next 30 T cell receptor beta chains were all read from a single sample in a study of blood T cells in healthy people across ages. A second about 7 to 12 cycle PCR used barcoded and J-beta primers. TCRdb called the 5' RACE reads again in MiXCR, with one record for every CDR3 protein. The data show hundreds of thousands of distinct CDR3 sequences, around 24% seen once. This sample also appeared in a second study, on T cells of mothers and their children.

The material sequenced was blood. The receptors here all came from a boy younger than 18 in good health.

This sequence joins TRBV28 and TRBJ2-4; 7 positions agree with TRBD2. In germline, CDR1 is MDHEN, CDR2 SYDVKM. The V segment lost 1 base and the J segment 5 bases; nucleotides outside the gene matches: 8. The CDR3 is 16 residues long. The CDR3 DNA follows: TGTGCCAGCAGTTTATCCTGCGGGAGCGTCCAAAACATTCAGTACTTC. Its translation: CASSLSCGSVQNIQYF. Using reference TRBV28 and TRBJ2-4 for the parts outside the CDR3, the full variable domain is DVKVTQSSRYLVKRTGEKVFLECVQDMDHENMFWYRQDPGLGLRLIYFSYDVKMKEKGDIPEGYSVSREKKERFSLILESASTNQTSMYLCASSLSCGSVQNIQYFGAGTRLSVL.

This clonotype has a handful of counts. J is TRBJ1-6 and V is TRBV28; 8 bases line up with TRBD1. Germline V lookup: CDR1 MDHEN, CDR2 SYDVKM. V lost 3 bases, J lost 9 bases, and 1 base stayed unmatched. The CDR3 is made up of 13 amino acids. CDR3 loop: CASSFDRGSPLHF. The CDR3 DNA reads TGTGCCAGCAGTTTCGACAGGGGTTCACCCCTCCACTTT.

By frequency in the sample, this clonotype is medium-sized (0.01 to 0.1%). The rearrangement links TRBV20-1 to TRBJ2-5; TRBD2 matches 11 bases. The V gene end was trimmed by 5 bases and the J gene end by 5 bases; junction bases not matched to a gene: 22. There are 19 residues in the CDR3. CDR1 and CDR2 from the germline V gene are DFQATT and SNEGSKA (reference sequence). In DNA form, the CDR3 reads TGCAGTGCTCCTACCAACGCCTTTATAGCGGGAGGGCCCTCGGAGACCCAGTACTTC. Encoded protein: CSAPTNAFIAGGPSETQYF.

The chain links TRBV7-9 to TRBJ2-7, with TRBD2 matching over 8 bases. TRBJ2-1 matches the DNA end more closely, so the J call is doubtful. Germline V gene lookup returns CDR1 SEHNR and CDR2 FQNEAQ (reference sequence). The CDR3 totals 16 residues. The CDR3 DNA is TGTGCCAGCAGCCCGTACGGGAGGGGCAGGGGCCATGAGCAGTTCTTC. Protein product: CASSPYGRGRGHEQFF.

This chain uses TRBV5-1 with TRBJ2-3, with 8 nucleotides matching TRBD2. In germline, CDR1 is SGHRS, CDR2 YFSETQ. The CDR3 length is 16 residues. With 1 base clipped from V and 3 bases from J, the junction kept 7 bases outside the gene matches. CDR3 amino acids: CASSLSSGSGTDTQYF. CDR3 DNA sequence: TGCGCCAGCAGCTTGTCGAGCGGGAGTGGTACAGATACGCAGTATTTT.

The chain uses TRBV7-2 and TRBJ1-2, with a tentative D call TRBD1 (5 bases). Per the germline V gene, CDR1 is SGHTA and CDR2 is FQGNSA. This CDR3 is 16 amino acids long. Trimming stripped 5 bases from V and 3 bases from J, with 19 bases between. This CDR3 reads CASSPTPPRADYGYTF. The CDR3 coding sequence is TGTGCCAGCAGCCCAACACCCCCCAGGGCGGACTATGGCTACACCTTC.

Here the CDR3 reads CASSFFPPRVAETQYF. The CDR3, as DNA: TGTGCCAGCAGTTTTTTCCCCCCGAGGGTGGCGGAGACCCAGTACTTC. The genes are TRBV12-3 or TRBV12-4 and TRBJ2-5, with D maybe TRBD2 (5 bases). V gave up 3 bases and J gave up 5 bases, with 19 bases separating them. The CDR3 runs 16 residues.

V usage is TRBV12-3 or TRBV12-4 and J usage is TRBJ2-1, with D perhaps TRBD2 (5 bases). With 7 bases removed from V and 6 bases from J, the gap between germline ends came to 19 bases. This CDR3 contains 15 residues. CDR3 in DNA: TGTGCCAGCATTAGTGGGGAGCAGTTTGTCAATGAGCAGTTCTTC. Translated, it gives CASISGEQFVNEQFF.

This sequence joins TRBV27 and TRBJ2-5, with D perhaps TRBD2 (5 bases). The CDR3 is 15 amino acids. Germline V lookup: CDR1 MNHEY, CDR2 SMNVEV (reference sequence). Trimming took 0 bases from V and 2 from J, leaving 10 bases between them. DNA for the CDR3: TGTGCCAGCAGTTTATCGGACCGCGGGCAAGAGACCCAGTACTTC. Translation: CASSLSDRGQETQYF.

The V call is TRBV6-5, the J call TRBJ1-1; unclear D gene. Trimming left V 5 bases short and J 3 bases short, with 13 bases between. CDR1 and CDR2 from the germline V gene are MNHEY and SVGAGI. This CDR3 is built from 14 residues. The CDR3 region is CASSTWILDTEAFF. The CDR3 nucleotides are TGTGCCAGCAGTACCTGGATTTTGGACACTGAAGCTTTCTTT.

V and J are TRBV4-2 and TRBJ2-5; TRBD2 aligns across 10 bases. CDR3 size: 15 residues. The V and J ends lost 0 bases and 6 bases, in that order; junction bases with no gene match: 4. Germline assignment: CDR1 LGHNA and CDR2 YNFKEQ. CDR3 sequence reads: CASSQESSGRQTQYF. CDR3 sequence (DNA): TGTGCCAGCAGCCAAGAGTCTAGCGGGAGACAGACCCAGTACTTC.

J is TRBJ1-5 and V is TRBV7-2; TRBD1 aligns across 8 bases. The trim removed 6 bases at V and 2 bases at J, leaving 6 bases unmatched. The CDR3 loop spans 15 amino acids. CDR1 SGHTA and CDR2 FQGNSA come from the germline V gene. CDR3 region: CASSTTGGRNQPQHF. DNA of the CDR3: TGTGCCAGCAGTACTACAGGGGGTCGCAATCAGCCCCAGCATTTT.

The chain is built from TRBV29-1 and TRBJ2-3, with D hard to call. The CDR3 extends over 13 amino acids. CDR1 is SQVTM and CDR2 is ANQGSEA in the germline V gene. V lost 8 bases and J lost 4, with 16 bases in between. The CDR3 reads CSFSGVPADTQYF. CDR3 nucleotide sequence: TGCAGCTTCTCTGGGGTACCGGCAGATACGCAGTATTTT.

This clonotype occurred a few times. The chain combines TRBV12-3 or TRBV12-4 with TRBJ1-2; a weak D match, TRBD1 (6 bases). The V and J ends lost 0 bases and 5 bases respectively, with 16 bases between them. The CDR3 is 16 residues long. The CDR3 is CASSLAWQGLEYGYTF. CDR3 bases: TGTGCCAGCAGTTTAGCGTGGCAGGGGTTAGAGTATGGCTACACCTTC.

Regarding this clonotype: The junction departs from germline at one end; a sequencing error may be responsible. CDR3 region: CSARDLGGDTWAKNIRYF. The CDR3 coding sequence is TGCAGTGCTAGAGATCTGGGGGGGGACACGTGGGCCAAAAACATTCGGTACTTC. The chain uses TRBV20-1 and TRBJ2-4, with D possibly being TRBD2 (7 bases). The CDR3 sequence is 18 residues long. Germline-derived CDR1 and CDR2 are DFQATT and SNEGSKA (reference sequence).

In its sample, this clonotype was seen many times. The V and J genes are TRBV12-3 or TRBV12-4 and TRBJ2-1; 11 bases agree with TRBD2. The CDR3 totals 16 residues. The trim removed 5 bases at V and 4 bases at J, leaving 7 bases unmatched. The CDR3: CASSPGTSGTYNEQFF. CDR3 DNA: TGTGCCAGCAGTCCAGGGACTAGCGGCACTTACAATGAGCAGTTCTTC.

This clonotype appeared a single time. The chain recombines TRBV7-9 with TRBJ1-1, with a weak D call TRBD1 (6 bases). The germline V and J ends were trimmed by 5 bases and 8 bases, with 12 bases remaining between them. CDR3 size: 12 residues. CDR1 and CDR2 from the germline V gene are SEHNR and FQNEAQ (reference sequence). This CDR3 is CASSQGSGEAFF. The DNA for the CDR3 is TGTGCCAGCAGCCAGGGGAGTGGGGAAGCTTTCTTT.

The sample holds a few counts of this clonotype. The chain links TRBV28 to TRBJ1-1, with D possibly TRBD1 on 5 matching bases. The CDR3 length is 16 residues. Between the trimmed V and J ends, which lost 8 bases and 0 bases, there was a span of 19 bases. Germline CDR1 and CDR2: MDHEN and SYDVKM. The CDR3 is CASRSEGSAMNTEAFF. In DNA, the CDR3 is TGTGCCAGCCGATCGGAGGGGTCGGCGATGAACACTGAAGCTTTCTTT.

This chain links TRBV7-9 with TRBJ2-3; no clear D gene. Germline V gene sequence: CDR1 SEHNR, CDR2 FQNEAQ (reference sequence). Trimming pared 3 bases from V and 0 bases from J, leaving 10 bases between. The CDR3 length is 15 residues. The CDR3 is CASSLWQTSTDTQYF. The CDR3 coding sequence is TGTGCCAGCAGCTTGTGGCAAACTAGCACAGATACGCAGTATTTT.

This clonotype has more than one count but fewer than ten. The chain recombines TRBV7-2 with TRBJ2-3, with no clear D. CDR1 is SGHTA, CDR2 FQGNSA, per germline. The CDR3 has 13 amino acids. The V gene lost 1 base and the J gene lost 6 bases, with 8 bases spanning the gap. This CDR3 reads CASSLGRRDTQYF. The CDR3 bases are TGTGCCAGCAGCTTAGGGAGACGGGATACGCAGTATTTT.

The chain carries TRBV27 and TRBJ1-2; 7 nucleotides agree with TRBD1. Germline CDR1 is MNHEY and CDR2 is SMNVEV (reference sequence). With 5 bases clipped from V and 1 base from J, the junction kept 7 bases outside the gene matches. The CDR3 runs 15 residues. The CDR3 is CASSPTGDFNYGYTF. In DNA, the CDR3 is TGTGCCAGCAGTCCCACAGGGGACTTTAACTATGGCTACACCTTC.

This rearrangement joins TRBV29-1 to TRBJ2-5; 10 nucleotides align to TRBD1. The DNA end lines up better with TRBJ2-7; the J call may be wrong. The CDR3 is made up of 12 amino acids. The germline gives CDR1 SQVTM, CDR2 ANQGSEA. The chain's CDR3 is CSGQGASYEQYF. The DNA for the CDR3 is TGCAGCGGACAGGGGGCGTCCTACGAGCAGTACTTC.

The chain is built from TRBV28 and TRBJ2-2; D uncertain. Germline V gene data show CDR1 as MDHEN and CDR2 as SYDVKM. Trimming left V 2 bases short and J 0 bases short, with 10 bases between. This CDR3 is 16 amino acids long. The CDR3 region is CASSLRAAANTGELFF. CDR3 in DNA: TGTGCCAGCAGTTTAAGGGCGGCCGCGAACACCGGGGAGCTGTTTTTT.

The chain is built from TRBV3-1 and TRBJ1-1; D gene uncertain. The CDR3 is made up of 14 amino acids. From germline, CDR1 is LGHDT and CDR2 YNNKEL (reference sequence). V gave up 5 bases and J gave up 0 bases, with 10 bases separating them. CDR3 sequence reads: CASSVRTVNTEAFF. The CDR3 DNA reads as TGTGCCAGCAGCGTACGAACGGTGAACACTGAAGCTTTCTTT.

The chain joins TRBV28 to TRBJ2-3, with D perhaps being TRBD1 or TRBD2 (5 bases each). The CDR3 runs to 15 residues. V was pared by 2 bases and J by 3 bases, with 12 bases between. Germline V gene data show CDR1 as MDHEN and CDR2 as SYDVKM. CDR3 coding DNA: TGTGCCAGCAGTTTACGGGGCGACTCTACAGATACGCAGTATTTT. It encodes CASSLRGDSTDTQYF.

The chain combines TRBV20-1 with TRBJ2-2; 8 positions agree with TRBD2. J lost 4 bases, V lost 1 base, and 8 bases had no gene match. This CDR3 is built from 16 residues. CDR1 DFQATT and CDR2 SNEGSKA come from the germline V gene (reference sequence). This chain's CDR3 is CSARAQSGLGTGELFF. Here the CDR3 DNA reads TGCAGTGCTAGAGCCCAATCGGGACTAGGCACCGGGGAGCTGTTTTTT.

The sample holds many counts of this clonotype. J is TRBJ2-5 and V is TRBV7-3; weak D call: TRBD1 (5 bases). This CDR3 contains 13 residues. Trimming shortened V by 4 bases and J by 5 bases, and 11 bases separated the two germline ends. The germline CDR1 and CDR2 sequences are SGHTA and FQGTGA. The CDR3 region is CASSSTPGETQYF. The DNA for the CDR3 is TGTGCCAGCAGCTCCACTCCAGGGGAGACCCAGTACTTC.

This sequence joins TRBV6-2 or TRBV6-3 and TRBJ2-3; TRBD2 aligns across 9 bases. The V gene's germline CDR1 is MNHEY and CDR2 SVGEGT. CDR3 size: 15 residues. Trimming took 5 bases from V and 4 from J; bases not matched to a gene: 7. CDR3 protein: CASSPGTSIADTQYF. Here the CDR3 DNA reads TGTGCCAGCAGTCCCGGGACTAGCATTGCAGATACGCAGTATTTT.

The CDR3 region is CSAMARLGDEQFF. The CDR3 DNA reads as TGCAGCGCTATGGCCCGACTAGGGGATGAGCAGTTCTTC. The chain has TRBV29-1 and TRBJ2-1; a weak D match, TRBD2 (6 bases). The germline V and J ends were trimmed by 7 bases and 8 bases, with 18 bases remaining between them. This CDR3 has 13 amino acids. Per the germline V gene, CDR1 is SQVTM and CDR2 is ANQGSEA.

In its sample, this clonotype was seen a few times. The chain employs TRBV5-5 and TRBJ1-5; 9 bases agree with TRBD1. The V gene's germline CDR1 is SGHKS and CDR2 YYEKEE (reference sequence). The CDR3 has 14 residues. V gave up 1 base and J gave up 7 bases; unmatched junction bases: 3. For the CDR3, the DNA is TGTGCCAGCAGCTTGAGAGACAGGGGGCAGCCCCAGCATTTT. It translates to CASSLRDRGQPQHF.